This T cell receptor (beta chain) appears in the sequencing data of a study of shared clonotypes between healthy human individuals. This table comes from immunoSEQ multiplex PCR, and its TCRdb copy is limited to in-frame clones, with some not included. The repertoire holds some 2 million clones, with about 94% as singletons. Germline CDR1 SNHLY, CDR2 FYNNEI. This CDR3 comprises 15 residues. With V trimmed by 4 bases and J by 5 bases, 8 bases remained unmatched. Naive CD8 populations comprised CD45RO-negative cells positively selected for CCR7, excluding terminally differentiated effector memory CD45RA+ cells.

Sequencing was performed on naive CD8+ T cells sorted from blood. The sequence was collected from a man aged 18 to 29 in good health. The rearrangement uses TRBV2 and TRBJ2-7, with 10 bases matching TRBD2. The CDR3 region has the DNA TGTGCCAGCAGTGTTGGACTAGCGGTCGTCGACGAGCAGTACTTC. Its translation is CASSVGLAVVDEQYF.